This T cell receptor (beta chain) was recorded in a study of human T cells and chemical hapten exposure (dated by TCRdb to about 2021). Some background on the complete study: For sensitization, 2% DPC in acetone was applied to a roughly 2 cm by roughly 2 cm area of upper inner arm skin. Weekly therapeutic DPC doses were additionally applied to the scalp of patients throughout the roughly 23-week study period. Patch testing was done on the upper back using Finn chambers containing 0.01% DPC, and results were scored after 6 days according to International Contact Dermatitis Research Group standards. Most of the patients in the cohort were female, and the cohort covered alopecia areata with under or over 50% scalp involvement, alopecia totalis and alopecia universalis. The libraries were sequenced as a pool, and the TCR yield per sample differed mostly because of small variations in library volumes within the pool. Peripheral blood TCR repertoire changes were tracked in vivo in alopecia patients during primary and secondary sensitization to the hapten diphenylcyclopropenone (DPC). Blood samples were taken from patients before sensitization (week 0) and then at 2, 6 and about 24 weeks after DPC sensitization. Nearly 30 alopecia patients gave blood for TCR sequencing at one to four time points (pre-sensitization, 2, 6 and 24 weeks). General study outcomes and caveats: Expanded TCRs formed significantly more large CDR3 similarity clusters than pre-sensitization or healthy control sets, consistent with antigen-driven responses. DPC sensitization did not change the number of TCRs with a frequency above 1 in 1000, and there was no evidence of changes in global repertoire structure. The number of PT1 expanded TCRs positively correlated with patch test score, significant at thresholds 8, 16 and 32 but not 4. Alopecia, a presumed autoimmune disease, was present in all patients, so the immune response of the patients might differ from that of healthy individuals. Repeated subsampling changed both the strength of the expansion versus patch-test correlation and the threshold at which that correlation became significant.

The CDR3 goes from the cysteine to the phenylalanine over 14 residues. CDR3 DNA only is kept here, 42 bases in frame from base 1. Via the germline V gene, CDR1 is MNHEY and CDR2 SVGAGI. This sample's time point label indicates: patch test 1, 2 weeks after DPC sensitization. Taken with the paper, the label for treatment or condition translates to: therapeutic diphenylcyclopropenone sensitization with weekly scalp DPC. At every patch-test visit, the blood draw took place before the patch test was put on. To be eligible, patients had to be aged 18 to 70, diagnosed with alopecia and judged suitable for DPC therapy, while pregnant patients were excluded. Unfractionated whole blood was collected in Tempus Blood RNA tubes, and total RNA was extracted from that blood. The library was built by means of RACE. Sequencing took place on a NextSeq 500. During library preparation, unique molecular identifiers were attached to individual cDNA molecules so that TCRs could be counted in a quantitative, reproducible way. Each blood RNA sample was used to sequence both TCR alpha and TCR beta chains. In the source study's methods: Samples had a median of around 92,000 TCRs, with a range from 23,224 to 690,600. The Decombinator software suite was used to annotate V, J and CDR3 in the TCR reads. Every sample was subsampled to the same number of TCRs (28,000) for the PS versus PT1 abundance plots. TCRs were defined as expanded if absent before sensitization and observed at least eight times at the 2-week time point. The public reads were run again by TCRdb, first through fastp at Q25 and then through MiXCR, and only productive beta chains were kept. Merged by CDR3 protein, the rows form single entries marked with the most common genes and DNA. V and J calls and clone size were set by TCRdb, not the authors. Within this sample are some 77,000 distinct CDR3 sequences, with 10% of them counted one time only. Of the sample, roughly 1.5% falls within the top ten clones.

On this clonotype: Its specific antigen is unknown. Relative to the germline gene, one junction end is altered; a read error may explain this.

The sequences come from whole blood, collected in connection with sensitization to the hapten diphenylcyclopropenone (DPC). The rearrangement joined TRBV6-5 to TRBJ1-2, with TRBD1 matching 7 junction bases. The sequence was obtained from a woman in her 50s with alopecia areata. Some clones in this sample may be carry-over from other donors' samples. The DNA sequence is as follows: TGTACCAGCAGGAGACAGGGCCCCAACTATGGCTACACCTTC. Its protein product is CTSRRQGPNYGYTF.